What follows describes a single TCR beta chain. The target antigen is unknown. Combining a sample-barcoded 5' primer with a J-beta primer mix, a second PCR ran for roughly 7 to 12 cycles. TCRdb passed the 5' RACE reads through MiXCR, listing each CDR3 protein once. This sample has 1.5 million to 2 million distinct CDR3 sequences; around 36% occur once, and the top ten carry 10% to 12%. This sample was included in a study of blood T cells in healthy people across ages. The germline V gene has CDR1 ENHRY and CDR2 SYGVKD. The CDR3 runs 17 residues. The V end lost 10 bases, the J end lost 0 bases, and 22 bases lay between the germline ends. Broader study findings: Unsorted PBMCs ruled out conclusive naive versus antigen-experienced comparison. Expanded clonotype changes were possibly confounded by unknown donor CMV status.

In terms of origin and age, donors were healthy Caucasian individuals from Russia aged 6 to 90. The sequenced material came from blood. This chain joins TRBV10-3 and TRBJ2-1; weak D call: TRBD2 (5 bases). The TCR originated in a woman younger than 45 in good health. CDR3 bases: TGTGCCACCGGGCAGAGGCGGGTCAACACCTCCTACAATGAGCAGTTCTTC. It encodes CATGQRRVNTSYNEQFF.